The clone carrying this T cell receptor beta chain was counted many times. From the PCR reads, TCRdb called clonotypes with MiXCR, one entry per CDR3 protein. The sample lists over 90,000 distinct CDR3 sequences, around 53% seen once, with over 10% in the top ten. The data originate from a study of CDR3 diversity in severe acne. This CDR3 has 17 residues. Germline V gives CDR1 DFQATT, CDR2 SNEGSKA (reference sequence). Trimming removed 1 base from V and 0 bases from J, with 19 bases in between. The J gene is TRBJ2-7, the V gene TRBV20-1; TRBD1 is a possible D gene (6 bases). Sequences were obtained from blood. This TCR derives from a male donor with acne. The CDR3, as DNA: TGCAGTGCTAGAGCGCCGATCCTGCAGGGGTTCTCCTACGAGCAGTACTTC. Its protein is CSARAPILQGFSYEQYF.